The 23 T cell receptor beta chains below were found in one sample sequenced in a study of blood T cell repertoires in COVID-19 (dated by TCRdb to 2020 to 2022). The library was built by means of the immunoSEQ multiplex PCR assay. This immuneACCESS table, as held by TCRdb, lists in-frame sequences with V and J called but not all clones. Of the missing ones, under half trace to an unresolved V gene in checked studies; the others have no known cause. Within this sample are 250,000 to 400,000 clones, with around nine tenths of them counted one time only. The top ten clonotypes cover 1% of the sample. Material: peripheral blood. The receptor source for this set is a man aged 50 to 59 with active or convalescent COVID-19.

This clone was counted a single time. The chain employs TRBV5-4 and TRBJ1-6; no clear D gene. CDR3 length: 13 residues. The V end lost 0 bases, the J end lost 8 bases, and 6 bases lay between the germline ends. CDR1 is SGHNT, CDR2 YYREEE, per germline (reference sequence). This CDR3 is CASSLGADSPLHF. For the CDR3, the DNA is TGTGCCAGCAGCTTGGGGGCCGATTCACCCCTCCACTTT.

The genes are TRBV18 and TRBJ2-1; 8 nucleotides align to TRBD2. CDR1 and CDR2 (germline): KGHSH, LQKENI. This CDR3 is 13 amino acids long. Trimming took 5 bases from V and 8 from J; bases not matched to a gene: 5. The CDR3 DNA sequence: TGTGCCAGCTCAATTCTAGCGGGCGATGAGCAGTTCTTC. Its translation: CASSILAGDEQFF.

The chain joins TRBV2 to TRBJ2-2; 8 nucleotides align to TRBD2. The CDR3 length is 13 residues. V lost 7 bases, J lost 8 bases, and 6 bases stayed unmatched. Germline CDR1 reads SNHLY; CDR2 reads FYNNEI. This CDR3 reads CASKSSGGGELFF. In DNA, the CDR3 is TGTGCCAGCAAATCGTCGGGAGGGGGGGAGCTGTTTTTT. Complete variable domain (other parts from reference TRBV2 and TRBJ2-2): EPEVTQTPSHQVTQMGQEVILRCVPISNHLYFYWYRQILGQKVEFLVSFYNNEISEKSEIFDDQFSVERPDGSNFTLKIRSTKLEDSAMYFCASKSSGGGELFFGEGSRLTVL.

J is TRBJ1-1 and V is TRBV25-1; 8 nucleotides agree with TRBD1. Germline lookup yields CDR1 MGHDK and CDR2 SYGVNS. Trimming cost V 6 bases and J 7 bases; bases outside gene matches: 7. The CDR3 runs to 13 residues. The CDR3 protein is CASRAGGGGEAFF. The CDR3 DNA reads TGTGCCAGCAGGGCAGGGGGCGGTGGTGAAGCTTTCTTT.

J is TRBJ1-3 and V is TRBV7-6; no clear D gene. The CDR3 is made up of 16 amino acids. Germline CDR1 and CDR2: SGHVS and FNYEAQ. V was clipped by 3 bases and J by 1 base, with 13 bases between them. The CDR3 spells CASSFGKSGSGNTIYF. As DNA, the CDR3 is TGTGCCAGCAGCTTCGGGAAGTCGGGATCTGGAAACACCATATATTTT.

This rearrangement joins TRBV5-8 to TRBJ2-2; TRBD1 matches 8 bases. Germline V gene lookup returns CDR1 SGHTS and CDR2 YDEGEE. V lost 0 bases and J lost 7; bases outside the gene matches: 8. This CDR3 has 16 amino acids. The CDR3 protein is CASSLAGTGRGGELFF. As DNA, the CDR3 is TGTGCCAGCAGCTTGGCGGGGACAGGACGGGGCGGGGAGCTGTTTTTT.

V is TRBV5-1 and J is TRBJ1-1; TRBD1 matches at 9 bases. The junction had 5 bases not matched to a gene; V was cut back by 5 bases and J by 3 bases. The CDR3 length is 14 residues. Germline CDR1 and CDR2: SGHRS and YFSETQ. The CDR3 nucleotides read TGCGCCAGCAGACTACAGGGGGCGCACACTGAAGCTTTCTTT. Translated: CASRLQGAHTEAFF.

The CDR3 spells CASSPQETQYF. The DNA for the CDR3 is TGTGCCAGCAGCCCACAAGAGACCCAGTACTTC. V gene TRBV12-3 or TRBV12-4 combines with J gene TRBJ2-5; D call uncertain. V dropped 6 bases and J dropped 2 bases, with 4 bases sitting between them. This CDR3 comprises 11 residues.

The chain carries TRBV14 and TRBJ2-7, with a tentative D call TRBD1 (6 bases). V was trimmed by 4 bases and J by 4 bases, leaving 8 bases between them. This CDR3 has 12 residues. Germline lookup yields CDR1 SGHDN and CDR2 FVKESK. As DNA, the CDR3 is TGTGCCAGCAGCCTACAGGGATACGAGCAGTACTTC. This gives the protein CASSLQGYEQYF.

The chain has TRBV27 and TRBJ2-7; 9 bases are shared with TRBD1. The V and J ends lost 8 bases and 2 bases, in that order; junction bases with no gene match: 7. CDR1 and CDR2 from the germline V gene are MNHEY and SMNVEV (reference sequence). The CDR3 runs to 14 residues. Here the CDR3 reads CASGPGQGTYEQYF. In nucleotides, the CDR3 is TGTGCCAGCGGACCGGGACAGGGAACCTACGAGCAGTACTTC.

The chain carries TRBV5-4 and TRBJ2-5; no clear D gene. Germline V lookup: CDR1 SGHNT, CDR2 YYREEE (reference sequence). The CDR3 length is 14 residues. Trimming pared 4 bases from V and 0 bases from J, leaving 10 bases between. The CDR3 DNA reads TGTGCCAGCAGCCACGCCCGGTACCAAGAGACCCAGTACTTC. This sequence encodes CASSHARYQETQYF.

This clone was picked up a small number of times. The rearrangement links TRBV10-1 to TRBJ2-1; 7 nucleotides agree with TRBD2. Germline assignment: CDR1 WNHNN and CDR2 SYGVQD (reference sequence). The CDR3 contains 14 residues. With 5 bases clipped from V and 6 bases from J, the junction kept 7 bases outside the gene matches. Written as DNA, the CDR3 is TGCGCCAGCAGTTTCGGGCTAGCGGTCAATGAGCAGTTCTTC. Translated, it gives CASSFGLAVNEQFF.

This chain uses TRBV7-8 with TRBJ1-1; D uncertain. The germline V gene encodes CDR1 SGHVS and CDR2 FQNEAQ. Trimming left V 3 bases short and J 2 bases short, with 10 bases between. The CDR3 has 14 amino acids. CDR3 sequence reads: CASSLGLGNTEAFF. For the CDR3, the DNA is TGTGCCAGCAGCTTGGGTTTGGGCAACACTGAAGCTTTCTTT.

The chain recombines TRBV7-2 with TRBJ1-2; TRBD1 might be the D (6 bases). The CDR3 extends over 14 amino acids. Germline assignment: CDR1 SGHTA and CDR2 FQGNSA. V was shortened by 7 bases and J by 2 bases, with 14 bases between the two germline ends. The CDR3 DNA follows: TGTGCCAGCAACCCCCAACAGGGAAACTATGGCTACACCTTC. It specifies CASNPQQGNYGYTF. The whole variable domain, filled in from reference TRBV7-2 and TRBJ1-2, reads GAGVSQSPSNKVTEKGKDVELRCDPISGHTALYWYRQSLGQGLEFLIYFQGNSAPDKSGLPSDRFSAERTGGSVSTLTIQRTQQEDSAVYLCASNPQQGNYGYTFGSGTRLTVV.

This clone was observed a single time. This chain connects TRBV9 to TRBJ2-3, with TRBD1 matching over 9 bases. V shed 7 bases, J shed 0 bases, and the junction held 6 bases outside the gene matches. Germline CDR1 SGDLS, CDR2 YYNGEE. The CDR3 is made up of 15 amino acids. CDR3 coding DNA: TGTGCCAGCGACTCACAGGGGGCAAGCACAGATACGCAGTATTTT. Protein: CASDSQGASTDTQYF.

The CDR3 loop reads CASSVITGGYNSPLHF. The CDR3 DNA is TGTGCCAGCAGCGTGATAACAGGGGGATATAATTCACCCCTCCACTTT. The rearrangement joins TRBV7-2 to TRBJ1-6; 8 bases map to TRBD1. The CDR3 is 16 residues long. Germline loops: CDR1 SGHTA, CDR2 FQGNSA. The junction had 7 bases not matched to a gene; V was cut back by 5 bases and J by 4 bases. The whole variable domain, remainder taken from reference TRBV7-2 and TRBJ1-6, is GAGVSQSPSNKVTEKGKDVELRCDPISGHTALYWYRQSLGQGLEFLIYFQGNSAPDKSGLPSDRFSAERTGGSVSTLTIQRTQQEDSAVYLCASSVITGGYNSPLHFGNGTRLTVT.

This clone was picked up a small number of times. The chain combines TRBV5-5 with TRBJ1-2; 10 positions match TRBD1. CDR3 length equals 16 residues. Germline V gives CDR1 SGHKS, CDR2 YYEKEE (reference sequence). V lost 0 bases, J lost 11 bases, and 13 bases stayed unmatched. CDR3 sequence (DNA): TGTGCCAGCAGCTTGGAGGTTCGGACAGGGGGATCAAGATACACCTTC. It codes for CASSLEVRTGGSRYTF. The whole variable domain, remainder taken from reference TRBV5-5 and TRBJ1-2, is DAGVTQSPTHLIKTRGQQVTLRCSPISGHKSVSWYQQVLGQGPQFIFQYYEKEERGRGNFPDRFSARQFPNYSSELNVNALLLGDSALYLCASSLEVRTGGSRYTFGSGTRLTVV.

The chain combines TRBV2 with TRBJ1-2, with D perhaps TRBD1 (5 bases). With 5 bases removed from V and 3 bases from J, the gap between germline ends came to 10 bases. Germline values: CDR1 SNHLY, CDR2 FYNNEI. CDR3 size: 13 residues. CDR3 in amino acids: CASSQGEHYGYTF. As DNA, the CDR3 is TGTGCCAGCAGTCAAGGGGAGCACTATGGCTACACCTTC.

This clone was picked up one time. The V gene is TRBV11-2, the J gene TRBJ2-7; 7 nucleotides match TRBD1. The CDR3 length is 16 residues. Germline CDR1 SGHAT, CDR2 FQNNGV. V trimming: 5 bases; J trimming: 1 base; junction bases outside the gene matches: 11. CDR3 sequence: CASSARNRGKSYEQYF. CDR3 DNA: TGTGCCAGCAGCGCGAGAAACAGGGGAAAGTCCTACGAGCAGTACTTC.

This rearrangement joins TRBV28 to TRBJ1-1; no clear D. Germline CDR1 reads MDHEN; CDR2 reads SYDVKM. The V end was cut by 2 bases, the J end by 4 bases, with 11 bases between. This CDR3 region has 14 residues. The CDR3 bases are TGTGCCAGCAGTTTACGGGAGGAACGCACTGAAGCTTTCTTT. This encodes CASSLREERTEAFF.

In DNA, the CDR3 is TGTGCCAGCAGCCAAGATCCCCGGGACAGGGGAGGGAGCACTGAAGCTTTCTTT. It specifies CASSQDPRDRGGSTEAFF. V usage is TRBV3-1 (or the pseudogene TRBV3-2) and J usage is TRBJ1-1; 10 bases match TRBD1. The junction had 11 bases not matched to a gene; V was cut back by 0 bases and J by 4 bases. The CDR3 totals 18 residues. The germline V gene has CDR1 LGHDT and CDR2 YNNKEL (reference sequence).

The rearrangement links TRBV27 to TRBJ2-1; D might be TRBD2 (5 bases). With 3 bases removed from V and 7 bases from J, the gap between germline ends came to 10 bases. CDR3 size: 13 residues. Germline CDR1 MNHEY, CDR2 SMNVEV (reference sequence). Here the CDR3 reads CASSLRDRNEQFF. CDR3 in DNA: TGTGCCAGCAGTTTGAGGGATCGGAATGAGCAGTTCTTC.

V usage is TRBV18 and J usage is TRBJ1-1; 8 positions agree with TRBD1. CDR3 length: 11 residues. The germline V gene has CDR1 KGHSH and CDR2 LQKENI. Losses at the gene ends were 6 bases for V and 11 bases for J; bases not matched to a gene: 5. Here the CDR3 reads CASSPDREAFF. CDR3 DNA: TGTGCCAGCTCCCCGGACAGGGAGGCTTTCTTT.